The clone carrying this T cell receptor (beta chain) ranks as medium-sized (0.01 to 0.1%). Its antigen remains unidentified. The controls, all healthy individuals, were blood bank volunteers in Maryland, USA. The data derive from a study of neurological immune-mediated disorders. Study-wide results and caveats: The absence of any CDR3 amino acid sequence shared by expanded clones across subjects suggests that repertoires were private in all groups.

Each sequencing run yielded over 170 million TCR-beta sequences from 15-18 subjects. TCRdb itself ran the 5' RACE reads through MiXCR, one entry per CDR3 protein. The sample has around 18,000 distinct CDR3 sequences; roughly 22% are singletons. Sample: PBMCs. The source of this sequence is a man between 50 and 59 years old in good health.

In nucleotides, the CDR3 is TGTGCCAGCAGTTTAAGTACTGAAGCTTTCTTT. It codes for CASSLSTEAFF. This chain links TRBV12-3 or TRBV12-4 with TRBJ1-1; no definite D call. The CDR3 spans 11 residues. Trimming cost V 2 bases and J 5 bases, with 3 bases left between them.